The clone carrying this T cell receptor (beta chain) appeared a single time. The antigen remains unidentified. TCRdb's copy holds only in-frame clones and misses some; the assay was immunoSEQ multiplex PCR. The sample has 100,000 or so clones, 93% seen once. Trimming cost V 3 bases and J 2 bases; bases outside gene matches: 7. CDR1 SGHDN and CDR2 FVKESK come from the germline V gene. The CDR3 runs to 15 residues. The sample is drawn from a study of siplizumab effects on memory and regulatory T cells. Study-wide points: Siplizumab caused a significant drop in alloreactive sequences traceable to unstimulated CD4+ memory cells. The mapping of alloreactive clones to unstimulated subsets covered only a minor fraction of them. Memory T cells appeared less diverse than naive cells, which seemed to contribute substantially to alloresponse.

The gene calls are TRBV14 and TRBJ2-7; 7 nucleotides line up with TRBD1. The sequence was collected from a human donor in good health. The specimen was CD4+ T cells sorted from blood. The CDR3 DNA is TGTGCCAGCAGCCAGCTATTAACAGGGGCCTACGAGCAGTACTTC. Translating it yields CASSQLLTGAYEQYF.